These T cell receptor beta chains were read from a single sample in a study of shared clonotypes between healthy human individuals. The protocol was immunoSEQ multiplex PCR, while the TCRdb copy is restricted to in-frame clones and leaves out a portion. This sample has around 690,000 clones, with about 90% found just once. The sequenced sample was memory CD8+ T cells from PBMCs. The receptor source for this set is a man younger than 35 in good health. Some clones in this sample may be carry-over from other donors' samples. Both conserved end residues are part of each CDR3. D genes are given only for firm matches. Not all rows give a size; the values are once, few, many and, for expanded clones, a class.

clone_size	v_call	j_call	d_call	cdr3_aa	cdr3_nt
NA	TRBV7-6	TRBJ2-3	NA	CASSPRTGTSTDTQYF	TGTGCCAGCAGCCCTCGTACCGGGACTAGCACAGATACGCAGTATTTT
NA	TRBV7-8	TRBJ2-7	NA	CASSLSMGRYEQYF	TGTGCCAGCAGCTTATCCATGGGCCGGTACGAGCAGTACTTC
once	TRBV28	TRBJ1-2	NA	CASSPTTETRNYGYTF	TGTGCCAGCAGCCCGACGACAGAGACAAGAAACTATGGCTACACCTTC
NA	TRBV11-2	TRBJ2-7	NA	CASSLDLGVAPDEQYF	TGTGCCAGCAGCTTAGACCTTGGGGTAGCCCCTGACGAGCAGTACTTC
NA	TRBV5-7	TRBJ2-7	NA	CASSLGYRSYEQYF	TGTGCCAGCAGCTTGGGATATCGCTCCTACGAGCAGTACTTC
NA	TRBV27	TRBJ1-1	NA	CASSLIGGNTEAFF	TGTGCCAGCAGCCTGATCGGGGGAAACACTGAAGCTTTCTTT
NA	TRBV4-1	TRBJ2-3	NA	CASKLGRASTDTQYF	TGCGCCAGCAAACTTGGGCGGGCCTCCACAGATACGCAGTATTTT
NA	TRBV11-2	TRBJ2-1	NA	CASSHREQFF	TGTGCCAGCAGCCACCGGGAGCAGTTCTTC
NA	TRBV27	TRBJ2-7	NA	CASRGGLYEQYF	TGTGCCAGCAGGGGGGGCCTCTACGAGCAGTACTTC
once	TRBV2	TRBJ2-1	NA	CASTIRVDEQFF	TGTGCCAGCACTATCCGGGTGGATGAGCAGTTCTTC
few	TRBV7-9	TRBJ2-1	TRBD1	CASSLRTGVTYNEQFF	TGTGCCAGCAGCTTAAGAACAGGGGTGACATACAATGAGCAGTTCTTC
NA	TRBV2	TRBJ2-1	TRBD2	CASEGLVAYEQFF	TGTGCCAGCGAGGGACTAGTTGCGTATGAGCAGTTCTTC
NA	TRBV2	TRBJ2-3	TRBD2	CASLAALTDTQYF	TGTGCCAGTCTAGCGGCCCTCACAGATACGCAGTATTTT
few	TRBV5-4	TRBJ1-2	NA	CASSLVNYGYTF	TGTGCCAGCAGCTTGGTTAACTATGGCTACACCTTC
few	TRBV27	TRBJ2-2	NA	CASSFLGTGELFF	TGTGCCAGCAGTTTCCTAGGCACCGGGGAGCTGTTTTTT
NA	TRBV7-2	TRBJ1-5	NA	CASSSLGGNQPQHF	TGTGCCAGCAGCTCCTTAGGGGGCAATCAGCCCCAGCATTTT
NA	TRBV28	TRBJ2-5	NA	CASSLSVEGETQYF	TGTGCCAGCAGTTTATCGGTTGAAGGGGAGACCCAGTACTTC
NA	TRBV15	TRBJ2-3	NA	CATSREINWQEDTDTQYF	TGTGCCACCAGCAGAGAGATCAATTGGCAGGAGGATACAGATACGCAGTATTTT
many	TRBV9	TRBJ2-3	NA	CASSLGQFSTDTQYF	TGTGCCAGCAGCCTTGGACAGTTCTCTACAGATACGCAGTATTTT
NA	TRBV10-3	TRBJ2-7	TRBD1	CAISDRGTGGYEQYF	TGTGCCATCAGTGATCGCGGGACAGGGGGGTACGAGCAGTACTTC
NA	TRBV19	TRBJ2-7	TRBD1	CASSPRIGQGFYEQYF	TGTGCCAGTAGTCCTCGAATCGGACAGGGTTTCTACGAGCAGTACTTC
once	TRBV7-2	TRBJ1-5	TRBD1	CASSTQDRGYSNQPQHF	TGTGCCAGCAGCACACAGGACAGGGGCTATAGCAATCAGCCCCAGCATTTT
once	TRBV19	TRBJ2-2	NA	CASSSHFTEELFF	TGTGCCAGTAGTAGTCACTTCACTGAGGAGCTGTTTTTT
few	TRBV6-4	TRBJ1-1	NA	CASSEAGNTEAFF	TGTGCCAGCAGTGAGGCAGGCAACACTGAAGCTTTCTTT
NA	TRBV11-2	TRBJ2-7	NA	CASSSGTYITYEQYF	TGTGCCAGCAGCTCCGGGACTTACATAACCTACGAGCAGTACTTC
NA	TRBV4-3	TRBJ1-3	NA	CASSPFPPRGSGNTIYF	TGCGCCAGCAGCCCTTTCCCTCCTCGGGGCTCGGGAAACACCATATATTTT
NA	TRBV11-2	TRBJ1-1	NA	CASSLGGKEAFF	TGTGCCAGCAGCTTAGGGGGGAAGGAAGCTTTCTTT
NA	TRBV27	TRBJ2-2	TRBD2	CASGLAGGGTGELFF	TGTGCCAGCGGGCTAGCGGGAGGAGGGACCGGGGAGCTGTTTTTT
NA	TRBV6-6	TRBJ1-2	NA	CASSYSGDDYGYTF	TGTGCCAGCAGTTACTCGGGGGACGACTATGGCTACACCTTC
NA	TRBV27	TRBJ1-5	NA	CASAWGVRQPQHF	TGTGCCAGCGCCTGGGGTGTGCGTCAGCCCCAGCATTTT
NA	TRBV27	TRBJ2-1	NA	CASSRRSPLPNEQFF	TGTGCCAGCAGTCGCCGAAGTCCTTTACCAAATGAGCAGTTCTTC
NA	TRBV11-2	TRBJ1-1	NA	CASSLGKSKNTEAFF	TGTGCCAGCAGCTTAGGGAAGAGCAAGAACACTGAAGCTTTCTTT
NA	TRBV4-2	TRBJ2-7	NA	CASSPLAGASSYEQYF	TGTGCCAGCAGCCCTCTTGCTGGGGCTTCCTCCTACGAGCAGTACTTC
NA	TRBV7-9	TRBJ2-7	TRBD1	CASSSSRDRVEQYF	TGTGCCAGCAGTTCGAGCCGGGACAGGGTCGAGCAGTACTTC
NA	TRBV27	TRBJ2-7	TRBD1	CASRGQGAYEQYF	TGTGCCAGCCGAGGGCAGGGGGCCTACGAGCAGTACTTC
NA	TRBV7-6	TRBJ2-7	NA	CASSLSQRYEQYF	TGTGCCAGCAGCTTATCCCAAAGGTACGAGCAGTACTTC
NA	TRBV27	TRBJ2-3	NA	CASRGRSTDTQYF	TGTGCCAGCAGGGGCAGAAGCACAGATACGCAGTATTTT
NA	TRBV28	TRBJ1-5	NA	CASSLEVLNQPQHF	TGTGCCAGCAGCCTTGAAGTTCTCAATCAGCCCCAGCATTTT
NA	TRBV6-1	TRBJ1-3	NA	CASRLVLTGNTIYF	TGTGCCAGCAGATTGGTCCTAACAGGAAACACCATATATTTT
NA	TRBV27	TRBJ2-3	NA	CASSLTSDTQYF	TGTGCCAGCAGTTTAACCTCAGATACGCAGTATTTT
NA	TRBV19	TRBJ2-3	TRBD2	CASSPTSGRLDTQYF	TGTGCCAGTAGTCCGACTAGCGGGAGGTTGGATACGCAGTATTTT
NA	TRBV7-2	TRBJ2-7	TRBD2	CASSSPRSGGTYEQYF	TGTGCCAGCAGCTCGCCTAGAAGCGGGGGGACCTACGAGCAGTACTTC
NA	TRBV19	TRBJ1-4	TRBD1	CASSIIGTGGEKLFF	TGTGCCAGTAGTATCATAGGGACAGGTGGTGAAAAACTGTTTTTT
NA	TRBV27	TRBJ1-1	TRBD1	CASRRQPDRVTEAFF	TGTGCCAGCAGGAGACAACCGGACAGGGTCACTGAAGCTTTCTTT
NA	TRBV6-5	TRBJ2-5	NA	CASSSQETQYF	TGTGCCAGCAGTTCCCAAGAGACCCAGTACTTC
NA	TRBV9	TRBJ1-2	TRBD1	CASSDPKGQGLGYTF	TGTGCCAGCAGCGACCCCAAGGGACAGGGGTTGGGCTACACCTTC
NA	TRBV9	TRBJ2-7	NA	CASSGTAPWEQYF	TGTGCCAGCAGCGGGACAGCGCCCTGGGAGCAGTACTTC
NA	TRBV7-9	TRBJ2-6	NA	CASSHYHPYSGANVLTF	TGTGCCAGCAGCCATTATCACCCATACTCTGGGGCCAACGTCCTGACTTTC
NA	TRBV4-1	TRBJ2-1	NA	CASSHPEGIYNEQFF	TGCGCCAGCAGCCACCCAGAGGGGATCTACAATGAGCAGTTCTTC